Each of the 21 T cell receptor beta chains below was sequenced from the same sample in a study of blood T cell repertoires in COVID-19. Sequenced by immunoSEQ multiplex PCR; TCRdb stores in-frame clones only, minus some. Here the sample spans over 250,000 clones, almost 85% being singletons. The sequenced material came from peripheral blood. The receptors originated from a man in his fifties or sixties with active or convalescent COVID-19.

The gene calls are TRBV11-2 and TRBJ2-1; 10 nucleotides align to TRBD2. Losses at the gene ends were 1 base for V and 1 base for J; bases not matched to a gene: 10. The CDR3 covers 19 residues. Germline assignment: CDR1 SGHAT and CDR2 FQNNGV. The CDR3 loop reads CASSLGSSGSSPSYNEQFF. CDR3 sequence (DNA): TGTGCCAGCAGCTTAGGGTCTAGCGGGAGTAGCCCGTCCTACAATGAGCAGTTCTTC.

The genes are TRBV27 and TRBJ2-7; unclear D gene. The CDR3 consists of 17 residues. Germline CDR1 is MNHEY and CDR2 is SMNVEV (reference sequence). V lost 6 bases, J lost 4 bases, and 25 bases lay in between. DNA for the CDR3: TGTGCCAGCAGCCCAATAGTCAGTGGAGCTGGCCATTACGAGCAGTACTTC. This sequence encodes CASSPIVSGAGHYEQYF.

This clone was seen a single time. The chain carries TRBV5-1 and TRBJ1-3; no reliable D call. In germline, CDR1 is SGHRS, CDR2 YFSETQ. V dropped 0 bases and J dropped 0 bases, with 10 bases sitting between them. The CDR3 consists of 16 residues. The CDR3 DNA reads TGCGCCAGCAGCTTGGCCTTACAGAGCTCTGGAAACACCATATATTTT. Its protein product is CASSLALQSSGNTIYF.

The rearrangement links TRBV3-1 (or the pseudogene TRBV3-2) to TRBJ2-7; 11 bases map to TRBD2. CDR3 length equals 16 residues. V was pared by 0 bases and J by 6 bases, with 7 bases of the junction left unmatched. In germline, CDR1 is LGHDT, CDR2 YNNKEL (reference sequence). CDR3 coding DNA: TGTGCCAGCAGCCAAGAAGGTAGGCTAGCGGGAGGCGAGCAGTACTTC. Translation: CASSQEGRLAGGEQYF.

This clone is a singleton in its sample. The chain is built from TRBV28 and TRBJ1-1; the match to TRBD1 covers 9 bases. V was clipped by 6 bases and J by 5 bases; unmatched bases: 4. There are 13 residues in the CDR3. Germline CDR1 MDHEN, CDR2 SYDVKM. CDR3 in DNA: TGTGCCAGCAGGACCGGGACAGGGACTGAAGCTTTCTTT. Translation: CASRTGTGTEAFF.

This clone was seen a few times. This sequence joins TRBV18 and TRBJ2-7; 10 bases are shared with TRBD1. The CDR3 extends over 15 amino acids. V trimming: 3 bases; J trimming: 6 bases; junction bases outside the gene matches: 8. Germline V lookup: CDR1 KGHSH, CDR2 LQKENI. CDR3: CASSPDRGQGGEQYF. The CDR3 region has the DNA TGTGCCAGCTCACCCGACAGGGGGCAGGGGGGCGAGCAGTACTTC.

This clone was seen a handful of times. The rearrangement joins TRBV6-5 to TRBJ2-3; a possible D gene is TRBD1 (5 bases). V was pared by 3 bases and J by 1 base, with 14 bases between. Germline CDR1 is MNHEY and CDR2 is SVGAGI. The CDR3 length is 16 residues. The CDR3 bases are TGTGCCAGCAGTTATTCGGCCAGGGCCCGCACAGATACGCAGTATTTT. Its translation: CASSYSARARTDTQYF.

CDR3 DNA: TGCGCCAGCAGCCAAGAAGGGACAGCCGATTCACCCCTCCACTTT. Encoded protein: CASSQEGTADSPLHF. The gene calls are TRBV4-3 and TRBJ1-6; TRBD1 aligns across 7 bases. CDR1 and CDR2 from the germline V gene are LGHNA and YSLEER. CDR3 length: 15 amino acids. The trim removed 0 bases at V and 8 bases at J, leaving 4 bases unmatched.

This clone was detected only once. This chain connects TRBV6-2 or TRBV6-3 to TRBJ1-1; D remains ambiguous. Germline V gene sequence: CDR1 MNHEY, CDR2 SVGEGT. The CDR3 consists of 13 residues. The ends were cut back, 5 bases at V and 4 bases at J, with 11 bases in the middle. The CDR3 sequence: CASSKRVGTEAFF. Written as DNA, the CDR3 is TGTGCCAGCAGTAAACGGGTGGGCACTGAAGCTTTCTTT.

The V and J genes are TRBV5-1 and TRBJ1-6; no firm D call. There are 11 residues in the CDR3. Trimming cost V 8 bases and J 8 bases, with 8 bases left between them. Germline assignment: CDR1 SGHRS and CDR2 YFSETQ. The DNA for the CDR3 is TGCGCCAGACCCCGGGATTCACCCCTCCACTTT. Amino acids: CARPRDSPLHF. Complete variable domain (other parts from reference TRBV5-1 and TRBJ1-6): KAGVTQTPRYLIKTRGQQVTLSCSPISGHRSVSWYQQTPGQGLQFLFEYFSETQRNKGNFPGRFSGRQFSNSRSEMNVSTLELGDSALYLCARPRDSPLHFGNGTRLTVT.

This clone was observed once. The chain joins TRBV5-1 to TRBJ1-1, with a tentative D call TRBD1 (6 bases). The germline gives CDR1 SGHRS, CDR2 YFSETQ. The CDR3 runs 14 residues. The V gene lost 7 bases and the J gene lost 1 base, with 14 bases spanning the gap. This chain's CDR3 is CASQRDTRNTEAFF. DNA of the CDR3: TGCGCCAGCCAACGGGACACGCGGAACACTGAAGCTTTCTTT.

CDR3 bases: TGTGCCAGCAGACCTCAGGGGGGAAGCAATCAGCCCCAGCATTTT. Translating it yields CASRPQGGSNQPQHF. The J gene is TRBJ1-5, the V gene TRBV6-5; 7 positions match TRBD1. V lost 6 bases and J lost 1; bases outside the gene matches: 6. The CDR3 runs 15 residues. Germline V gives CDR1 MNHEY, CDR2 SVGAGI.

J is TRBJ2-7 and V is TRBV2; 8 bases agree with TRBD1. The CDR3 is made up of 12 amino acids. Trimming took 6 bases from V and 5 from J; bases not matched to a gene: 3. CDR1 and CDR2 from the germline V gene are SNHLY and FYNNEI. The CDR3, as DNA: TGTGCCAGCAGAGGACAGGGCAACGAGCAGTACTTC. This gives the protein CASRGQGNEQYF. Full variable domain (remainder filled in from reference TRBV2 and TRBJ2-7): EPEVTQTPSHQVTQMGQEVILRCVPISNHLYFYWYRQILGQKVEFLVSFYNNEISEKSEIFDDQFSVERPDGSNFTLKIRSTKLEDSAMYFCASRGQGNEQYFGPGTRLTVT.

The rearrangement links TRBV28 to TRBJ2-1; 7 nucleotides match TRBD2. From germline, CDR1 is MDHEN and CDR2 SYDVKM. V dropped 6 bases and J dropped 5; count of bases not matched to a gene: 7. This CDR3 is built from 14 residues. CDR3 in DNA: TGTGCCAGCAGACAACCCGGGACTAACAATGAGCAGTTCTTC. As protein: CASRQPGTNNEQFF.

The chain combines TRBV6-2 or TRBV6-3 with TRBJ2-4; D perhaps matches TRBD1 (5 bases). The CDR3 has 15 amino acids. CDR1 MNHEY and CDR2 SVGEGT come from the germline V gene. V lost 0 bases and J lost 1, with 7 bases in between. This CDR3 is CASSYSNRAKNIQYF. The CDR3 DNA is TGTGCCAGCAGTTACTCAAACAGGGCCAAAAACATTCAGTACTTC.

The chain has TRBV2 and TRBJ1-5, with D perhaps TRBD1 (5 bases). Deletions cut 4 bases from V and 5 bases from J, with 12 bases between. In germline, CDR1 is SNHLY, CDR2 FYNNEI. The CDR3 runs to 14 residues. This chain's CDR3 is CASSVRQLHQPQHF. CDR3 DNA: TGTGCCAGCAGTGTCAGACAGCTTCATCAGCCCCAGCATTTT.

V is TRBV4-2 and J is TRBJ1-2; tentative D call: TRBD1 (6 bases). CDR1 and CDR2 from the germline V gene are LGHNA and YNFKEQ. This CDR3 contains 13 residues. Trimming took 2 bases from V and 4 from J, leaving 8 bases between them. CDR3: CASSQTGSYGYTF. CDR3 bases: TGTGCCAGCAGCCAAACAGGGAGCTATGGCTACACCTTC.

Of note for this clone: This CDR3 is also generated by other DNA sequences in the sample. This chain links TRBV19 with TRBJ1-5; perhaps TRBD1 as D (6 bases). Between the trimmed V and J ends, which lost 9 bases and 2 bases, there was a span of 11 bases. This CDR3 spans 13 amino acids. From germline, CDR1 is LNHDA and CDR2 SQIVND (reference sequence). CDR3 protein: CASSRQGNQPQHF. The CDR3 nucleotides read TGTGCCAGCAGTCGACAGGGCAATCAGCCCCAGCATTTT.

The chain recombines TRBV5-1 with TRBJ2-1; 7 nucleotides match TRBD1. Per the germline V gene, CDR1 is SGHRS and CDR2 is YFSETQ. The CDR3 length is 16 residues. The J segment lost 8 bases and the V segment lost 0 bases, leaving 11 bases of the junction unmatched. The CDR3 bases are TGCGCCAGCAGCTTGGGGTTGGTTACAGGGGTGTATGAGCAGTTCTTC. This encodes CASSLGLVTGVYEQFF.

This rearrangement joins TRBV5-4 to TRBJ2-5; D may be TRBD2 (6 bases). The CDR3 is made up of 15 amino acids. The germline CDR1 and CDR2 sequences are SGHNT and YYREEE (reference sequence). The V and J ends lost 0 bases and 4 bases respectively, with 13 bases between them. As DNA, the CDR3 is TGTGCCAGCAGCTTGGACGGGAGAGGTAGAGAGACCCAGTACTTC. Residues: CASSLDGRGRETQYF.

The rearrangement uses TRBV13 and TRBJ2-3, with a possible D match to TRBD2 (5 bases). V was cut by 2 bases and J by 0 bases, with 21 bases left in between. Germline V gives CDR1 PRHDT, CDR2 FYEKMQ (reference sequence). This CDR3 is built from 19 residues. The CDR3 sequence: CASSLSRTGKFSSTDTQYF. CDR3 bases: TGTGCCAGCAGCTTATCCCGAACGGGGAAATTCTCTAGCACAGATACGCAGTATTTT.